This T cell receptor (beta chain) was found in a study of control samples from healthy donors and cancer patients. CDR1 MGHRA and CDR2 YSYEKL come from the germline V gene. V was cut by 0 bases and J by 5 bases, with 7 bases left in between. The CDR3 has 13 amino acids. As for this clone: Other DNA sequences of this sample code for an identical CDR3.

The data were produced by immunoSEQ multiplex PCR, yet TCRdb's version contains in-frame clones alone and is incomplete. Of over 110,000 clones in the sample, roughly 92% are singletons; the top ten hold roughly 12%. Sequencing was performed on blood. This chain joins TRBV4-1 and TRBJ1-1; D unresolved. The TCR was taken from a man aged 25 to 40 in good health. CDR3 sequence (DNA): TGCGCCAGCAGCCAAGAGGGAGGGACTGAAGCTTTCTTT. It codes for CASSQEGGTEAFF.